This T cell receptor (beta chain) was observed in a study of T-cell reconstitution after alpha-beta-depleted transplantation in children. TCRbeta library preparation incorporated unique molecular identifiers. MiXCR was run by TCRdb on the PCR reads, yielding one entry per CDR3 protein. Here the sample spans roughly 240,000 distinct CDR3 sequences, approximately 8.9% being singletons. This clonotype was recorded at least ten times. The CDR3 sequence is 19 residues long. The trim removed 5 bases at V and 6 bases at J, leaving 12 bases unmatched. Germline V gene lookup returns CDR1 MGHDK and CDR2 SYGVNS.

This chain uses TRBV25-1 with TRBJ2-2; 16 nucleotides align to TRBD2. Material: PBMCs, mostly from graft donor cells, obtained 180 days after TCRalphabeta/CD19-depleted stem cell transplant. This receptor was identified in a male patient between 10 and 17 years old who had a stem cell transplant for acute lymphoblastic leukemia, so the T cells may come from the graft donor. The CDR3 loop reads CASSPPGLAGGTLSGELFF. CDR3 in DNA: TGTGCCAGCAGTCCCCCGGGACTAGCGGGGGGGACCCTTTCCGGGGAGCTGTTTTTT. Based on the CDR3 plus reference TRBV25-1 and TRBJ2-2, the full variable domain is EADIYQTPRYLVIGTGKKITLECSQTMGHDKMYWYQQDPGMELHLIHYSYGVNSTEKGDLSSESTVSRIRTEHFPLTLESARPSHTSQYLCASSPPGLAGGTLSGELFFGEGSRLTVL.